Listed below are T cell receptor beta chains from one sample, sequenced in a study of shared clonotypes between healthy human individuals. Libraries were prepared by immunoSEQ multiplex PCR; TCRdb keeps only in-frame clonotypes and omits some of them. In the table there are just over 2,000,000 clones, about 95% of which are singletons. The sequencing sample was made of naive CD8+ T cells sorted from blood. The receptors here all came from a man between 18 and 35 years old in good health. The CDR3 runs from the conserved cysteine through the conserved F or W. D genes are given only for firm matches. A clone size is listed for some rows: how often the clone was seen (once, few, many), or a class if it is expanded.

>-|TRBV5-1|TRBD1|TRBJ1-1|19
TGCGCCAGCAGCTTGACCGGGACAGGGGCTGAAGGTGAGAACACTGAAGCTTTCTTT
CASSLTGTGAEGENTEAFF
>-|TRBV19|-|TRBJ2-7|14
TGTGCCAGTAGAATCGACGGTTACTCCTACGAGCAGTACTTC
CASRIDGYSYEQYF
>-|TRBV10-2|TRBD2|TRBJ2-7|16
TGCGCCAGCAGTGAGTCAGGGGCGGGGGGTCTCTACGAGCAGTACTTC
CASSESGAGGLYEQYF
>-|TRBV28|TRBD2|TRBJ2-3|21
TGTGCCAGCAGTTTCCCAGATGGCGGGGGGCCTTTCTACCCTAGCACAGATACGCAGTATTTT
CASSFPDGGGPFYPSTDTQYF
>few|TRBV6-5|-|TRBJ1-1|12
TGTGCCAGCAGTCCTCCGGGCACTGAAGCTTTCTTT
CASSPPGTEAFF
>-|TRBV11-2|-|TRBJ1-2|18
TGTGCCAGCAGCCTCCTAGGCCCGGGGACAAATCTTAACTATGGCTACACCTTC
CASSLLGPGTNLNYGYTF
>once|TRBV7-9|-|TRBJ2-5|15
TGTGCCAGCAGCTTACCCGCGGGTCCACAAGAGACCCAGTACTTC
CASSLPAGPQETQYF
>-|TRBV11-2|-|TRBJ2-3|15
TGTGCCAGCAGCCCCCACGGCGGGGGCTCAGATACGCAGTATTTT
CASSPHGGGSDTQYF
>-|TRBV4-3|-|TRBJ2-7|14
TGCGCCAGCAGCCAGACGACGGTCTCCTACGAGCAGTACTTC
CASSQTTVSYEQYF
>-|TRBV10-2|-|TRBJ2-5|15
TGCGCCAGCAGTGGAACCCAGGGGCCGTCTGAGACCCAGTACTTC
CASSGTQGPSETQYF
>-|TRBV7-2|TRBD2|TRBJ2-1|17
TGTGCCAGCAGCTTCGGACTAGCGGGCAGCTCCTACAATGAGCAGTTCTTC
CASSFGLAGSSYNEQFF
>-|TRBV7-9|-|TRBJ2-7|13
TGTGCCAGCAGCTTAGATCCCAGGGTCGAGCAGTACTTC
CASSLDPRVEQYF
>once|TRBV5-6|-|TRBJ1-2|15
TGTGCCAGCAGCTCTAGACAGCCGGTTTGGAATGGCTACACCTTC
CASSSRQPVWNGYTF
>-|TRBV28|-|TRBJ1-1|13
TGTGCCAGCAGTTTTCTGGGGATCGCTGAAGCTTTCTTT
CASSFLGIAEAFF
>-|TRBV5-6|-|TRBJ1-1|12
TGTGCCAGCACGACAGTGAACACTGAAGCTTTCTTT
CASTTVNTEAFF
>-|TRBV5-6|-|TRBJ2-3|16
TGTGCCAGCAGCTCCGGGGGCGGCCTATTCACAGATACGCAGTATTTT
CASSSGGGLFTDTQYF
>-|TRBV9|TRBD2|TRBJ2-3|17
TGTGCCAGCAGCGTCTCAAGGACTAGCGGGGGCACAGATACGCAGTATTTT
CASSVSRTSGGTDTQYF
>-|TRBV28|-|TRBJ2-7|14
TGTGCCAGCAGTTTAGGGAAGGTTACCTACGAGCAGTACTTC
CASSLGKVTYEQYF
>-|TRBV6-5|-|TRBJ2-7|14
TGTGCCAGCAGGTCCGGGGTCAGCCCCTACGAGCAGTACTTC
CASRSGVSPYEQYF
>-|TRBV4-3|-|TRBJ2-1|15
TGCGCCAGCAGCCAAGAACAGGGATTATACAATGAGCAGTTCTTC
CASSQEQGLYNEQFF
>once|TRBV4-3|TRBD2|TRBJ2-7|16
TGCGCCAGCAACCTCAAGCGGGGCAGGGCCACCTACGAGCAGTACTTC
CASNLKRGRATYEQYF
>-|TRBV11-1|-|TRBJ1-1|13
TGTGCCAGCAGACCATACACGGACACTGAAGCTTTCTTT
CASRPYTDTEAFF
>once|TRBV4-1|TRBD2|TRBJ2-1|16
TGCGCCAGCAGCCAAAAGACTAGCGGGAGGGCGAATGAGCAGTTCTTC
CASSQKTSGRANEQFF
>few|TRBV6-1|-|TRBJ1-6|12
TGTGCCAGCGGACACAGGGACTCACCCCTCCACTTT
CASGHRDSPLHF
>-|TRBV6-5|-|TRBJ2-7|14
TGTGCCAGCAGTTACTCAGAGGGAACCCACGAGCAGTACTTC
CASSYSEGTHEQYF
>-|TRBV7-9|TRBD1|TRBJ2-6|19
TGTGCCAGCAGCCCGGGACAGGGGGTACGATTGTCTGGGGCCAACGTCCTGACTTTC
CASSPGQGVRLSGANVLTF
>-|TRBV11-2|TRBD2|TRBJ2-5|16
TGTGCCAGCAGCCCAGGGACTACCGTCCCAAGAGAGACCCAGTACTTC
CASSPGTTVPRETQYF
>-|TRBV4-2|TRBD1|TRBJ2-5|17
TGTGCCAGCAGCCACCTTTTCCGGGACAGGGAAGACGAGACCCAGTACTTC
CASSHLFRDREDETQYF
>-|TRBV6-5|-|TRBJ1-2|11
TGTGCCATACGATTAGGAGATGGCTACACCTTC
CAIRLGDGYTF
>-|TRBV13|-|TRBJ2-7|14
TGTGCCAGCAGCTTAGGTGGGGGGCAGGACGAGCAGTACTTC
CASSLGGGQDEQYF
>-|TRBV7-9|TRBD1|TRBJ1-3|13
TGTGCCAGCAGCCCGGACAGGGAGAACACCATATATTTT
CASSPDRENTIYF
>-|TRBV28|TRBD1|TRBJ1-1|15
TGTGCCAGCAGTCCACCGGGACAGGGGAGGACTGAAGCTTTCTTT
CASSPPGQGRTEAFF
>few|TRBV7-6|-|TRBJ1-1|15
TGTGCCAGCAGCCTAATGGCAGGCGCGAACACTGAAGCTTTCTTT
CASSLMAGANTEAFF
>-|TRBV7-2|TRBD1|TRBJ1-5|14
TGTGCCAGCAGCTCACAGGGGGCCGGTCAGCCCCAGCATTTT
CASSSQGAGQPQHF
>-|TRBV7-8|TRBD1|TRBJ1-6|17
TGTGCCAGCAGCTTAGACCAACAGGGGGCGGGGAATTCACCCCTCCACTTT
CASSLDQQGAGNSPLHF